The 17 T cell receptor beta chains below come from one sample, sequenced in a study of post-analysis software for immune sequencing data. Presence of unique molecular identifiers characterized the TCR beta cDNA libraries. TCRdb itself ran the PCR reads through MiXCR, one entry per CDR3 protein. The repertoire includes hundreds of thousands of distinct CDR3 sequences, roughly 50% of them detected once, and about 4.8% sits in the top ten. These receptors' antigens are unknown. General study points: Patients carried roughly 5 TRBV segments more frequently than controls did, and TRBV5-6, TRBV5-1 and TRBV20-1 were among them.

Sequencing used blood. These receptors were obtained from a girl between 5 and 17 years old with multiple sclerosis.

This chain uses TRBV5-1 with TRBJ1-6; D ambiguous. V lost 0 bases and J lost 9, with 7 bases in between. The CDR3 spans 13 residues. In germline, CDR1 is SGHRS, CDR2 YFSETQ. For the CDR3, the DNA is TGCGCCAGCAGCTTGGCCGGACTTTCACCCCTCCACTTT. It encodes CASSLAGLSPLHF.

This clonotype was counted between two and nine times. This chain connects TRBV7-3 to TRBJ2-7, with 8 bases matching TRBD2. CDR1 is SGHTA and CDR2 is FQGTGA in the germline V gene. Trimming at V came to 2 bases and at J to 7 bases, leaving 13 bases not matched to a gene. This CDR3 region has 16 residues. CDR3 coding DNA: TGTGCCAGCAGCTTAGGGACCCCCGAGACTAGCGAGGAGCAGTACTTC. This codes for CASSLGTPETSEEQYF.

This clonotype was observed a handful of times. This chain links TRBV20-1 with TRBJ2-7; TRBD2 aligns across 7 bases. J was trimmed by 3 bases and V by 8 bases; bases with no gene match: 13. This CDR3 has 14 residues. The germline gives CDR1 DFQATT, CDR2 SNEGSKA (reference sequence). The CDR3 region is CSLSGAGVDYEQYF. The CDR3 DNA reads as TGCAGTCTCAGCGGGGCGGGAGTCGACTACGAGCAGTACTTC.

The chain is built from TRBV5-1 and TRBJ1-1, with D perhaps TRBD1 (5 bases). Looked up from germline, CDR1 is SGHRS and CDR2 is YFSETQ. The CDR3 sequence is 13 residues long. Trimming shortened V by 7 bases and J by 1 base, and 11 bases separated the two germline ends. CDR3 protein: CASCRERNTEAFF. The CDR3 bases are TGCGCCAGCTGCAGGGAAAGGAACACTGAAGCTTTCTTT.

The rearrangement joins TRBV7-8 to TRBJ2-5; 11 bases map to TRBD1. V lost 5 bases to trimming and J lost 6 bases; unmatched junction nucleotides: 8. The CDR3 totals 15 residues. Looked up from germline, CDR1 is SGHVS and CDR2 is FQNEAQ. The CDR3, as DNA: TGTGCCAGCAGCAGCCGGACAGGGGGCGTGAAGACCCAGTACTTC. It specifies CASSSRTGGVKTQYF.

The CDR3 spells CASSFGSGGSYNEQFF. CDR3 nucleotide sequence: TGTGCCAGCAGTTTCGGAAGCGGGGGCTCCTACAATGAGCAGTTCTTC. This chain connects TRBV27 to TRBJ2-1; 8 nucleotides line up with TRBD2. There are 16 residues in the CDR3. The J segment lost 0 bases and the V segment lost 3 bases, leaving 4 bases of the junction unmatched. From germline, CDR1 is MNHEY and CDR2 SMNVEV (reference sequence).

The CDR3 nucleotides are TGCAGTGCTTACTTCCTTCAGGGTAAAGGTGAGCAGTTCTTC. Translating gives CSAYFLQGKGEQFF. V and J are TRBV20-1 and TRBJ2-1, with a possible D match to TRBD1 (5 bases). V was cut by 5 bases and J by 9 bases, with 20 bases left in between. CDR3 length: 14 residues. The germline CDR1 and CDR2 sequences are DFQATT and SNEGSKA (reference sequence).

The V call is TRBV6-1, the J call TRBJ2-5, with no clear D. CDR1 and CDR2 (germline): MNHNS, SASEGT. Trimming took 0 bases from V and 5 from J, leaving 10 bases between them. The CDR3 length is 14 residues. As DNA, the CDR3 is TGTGCCAGCAGTGAAGCCAGTGGCCGGGAGACCCAGTACTTC. It codes for CASSEASGRETQYF.

V usage is TRBV6-6 and J usage is TRBJ2-6; the D is unclear. Germline V gene lookup returns CDR1 MNHNY and CDR2 SVGAGI (reference sequence). The ends were cut back, 2 bases at V and 4 bases at J, with 9 bases in the middle. The CDR3 is made up of 15 amino acids. The CDR3 reads CASSYRVRGANVLTF. For the CDR3, the DNA is TGTGCCAGCAGTTACAGGGTCCGGGGGGCCAACGTCCTGACTTTC.

The chain joins TRBV27 to TRBJ1-6; TRBD1 is a possible D gene (6 bases). Trimming removed 5 bases at V and 0 bases at J, with 20 bases between. The CDR3 spans 19 residues. The germline CDR1 and CDR2 sequences are MNHEY and SMNVEV (reference sequence). The CDR3 protein is CASSTQGGSSSSYNSPLHF. The DNA of the CDR3 is TGTGCCAGCAGTACACAGGGAGGCTCTTCGAGCTCCTATAATTCACCCCTCCACTTT.

The J gene is TRBJ2-5, the V gene TRBV5-1; 7 bases are shared with TRBD1. V was pared by 0 bases and J by 1 base, with 6 bases of the junction left unmatched. Germline V CDR1 and CDR2: SGHRS, YFSETQ. This CDR3 spans 16 amino acids. CDR3 protein: CASSLGRTGAQETQYF. The CDR3, as DNA: TGCGCCAGCAGCTTGGGACGGACAGGAGCCCAAGAGACCCAGTACTTC.

The chain couples TRBV7-2 to TRBJ2-4, with 12 bases that match TRBD2. J gave up 2 bases and V 4 bases, and 9 bases lay outside the gene matches. CDR1 and CDR2 (germline): SGHTA, FQGNSA. This CDR3 has 18 amino acids. CDR3 in DNA: TGTGCCAGCAGCTCTCTAGCGGGGGGGCGGGAATCCAAAAACATTCAGTACTTC. The encoded protein is CASSSLAGGRESKNIQYF.

The chain joins TRBV12-3 or TRBV12-4 to TRBJ2-1; 9 bases align to TRBD2. This CDR3 region has 15 residues. Germline trimming cut 3 bases from V and 4 bases from J; bases unmatched to any gene: 4. The CDR3 protein is CASSFSGSQYNEQFF. The CDR3 bases are TGTGCCAGCAGTTTTAGCGGGAGTCAGTACAATGAGCAGTTCTTC.

This clonotype showed up just a few times. V is TRBV9 and J is TRBJ2-7; D is uncertain. V was clipped by 0 bases and J by 1 base, with 5 bases between them. The length of the CDR3 is 13 residues. Germline V gene data show CDR1 as SGDLS and CDR2 as YYNGEE. DNA of the CDR3: TGTGCCAGCAGCGTAGGTATATCCTACGAGCAGTACTTC. This sequence encodes CASSVGISYEQYF.

This clonotype was seen more than once but under ten times. This chain links TRBV5-8 with TRBJ2-3; D is uncertain. Germline loops: CDR1 SGHTS, CDR2 YDEGEE. Trimming removed 5 bases at V and 0 bases at J, with 7 bases between. The CDR3 is made up of 13 amino acids. This chain's CDR3 is CASRQRSTDTQYF. The CDR3 bases are TGTGCCAGCAGACAGAGAAGCACAGATACGCAGTATTTT.

The chain recombines TRBV5-1 with TRBJ2-1, with TRBD2 matching 15 bases. Trimming at V came to 4 bases and at J to 9 bases, leaving 5 bases not matched to a gene. This CDR3 spans 15 amino acids. From germline, CDR1 is SGHRS and CDR2 YFSETQ. The CDR3 DNA reads TGCGCCAGCAGCGGCGGACTAGCGGGAGGGATTGAGCAGTTCTTC. It is translated as CASSGGLAGGIEQFF.

The V gene is TRBV29-1, the J gene TRBJ2-5; TRBD2 is a possible D gene (6 bases). The J call may be in error: the DNA end matches TRBJ2-7 better. The V gene's germline CDR1 is SQVTM and CDR2 ANQGSEA. The CDR3 is 13 amino acids. The DNA for the CDR3 is TGCAGCGTTGATAGGATTGGGGGAGGCGAGCAGTACTTC. It is translated as CSVDRIGGGEQYF.